These 31 T cell receptor beta chains share one sample of origin, sequenced in a study of vaccination effects on CD4 cells after COVID-19. The culture ran for 9 to 11 days, and then CD4+ T cells were isolated. Clones were sequenced by immunoSEQ multiplex PCR, and TCRdb holds only the in-frame ones, with some missing. This sample yields 30,000 or so clones, of which approximately 63% are seen a single time; about 3.8% belongs to the top ten. For these TCRs, the target antigens are not known. This sample comprised CD4+ T cells from PBMCs cultured without peptide, obtained before COVID-19 vaccination. The receptors come from a human donor who received a COVID-19 vaccine.

The chain carries TRBV15 and TRBJ2-3; 9 bases agree with TRBD2. Trimming took 0 bases from V and 0 from J; bases not matched to a gene: 13. CDR1 LNHNV and CDR2 YYDKDF come from the germline V gene (reference sequence). CDR3 length equals 20 residues. The CDR3: CATSRDLLALLAGSTDTQYF. CDR3 in DNA: TGTGCCACCAGCAGAGATTTATTGGCGTTGCTAGCGGGAAGCACAGATACGCAGTATTTT. Full variable domain (missing parts from reference TRBV15 and TRBJ2-3): DAMVIQNPRYQVTQFGKPVTLSCSQTLNHNVMYWYQQKSSQAPKLLFHYYDKDFNNEADTPDNFQSRRPNTSFCFLDIRSPGLGDTAMYLCATSRDLLALLAGSTDTQYFGPGTRLTVL.

The chain combines TRBV9 with TRBJ2-5, with D perhaps matching TRBD2 (6 bases). Per the germline V gene, CDR1 is SGDLS and CDR2 is YYNGEE. This CDR3 region has 12 residues. Trimming cost V 0 bases and J 7 bases, with 7 bases left between them. The CDR3: CASSVEEGTQYF. In nucleotides, the CDR3 is TGTGCCAGCAGCGTAGAGGAGGGGACCCAGTACTTC.

This clone was picked up a small number of times. The gene calls are TRBV6-1 and TRBJ2-2; D is uncertain. Germline assignment: CDR1 MNHNS and CDR2 SASEGT. The CDR3 covers 18 residues. Trimming removed 0 bases from V and 0 bases from J, with 14 bases in between. CDR3 residues: CASSEAGWWQANTGELFF. As DNA, the CDR3 is TGTGCCAGCAGTGAAGCCGGGTGGTGGCAGGCGAACACCGGGGAGCTGTTTTTT.

This clone has more than one count but fewer than ten. The V call is TRBV3-1 (or the pseudogene TRBV3-2), the J call TRBJ1-3; no reliable D call. V lost 7 bases, J lost 2 bases, and 3 bases lay in between. The CDR3 runs 11 residues. Germline values: CDR1 LGHDT, CDR2 YNNKEL (reference sequence). The CDR3 loop is CASTTGNTIYF. In DNA, the CDR3 is TGTGCCAGCACAACTGGAAACACCATATATTTT.

The chain joins TRBV15 to TRBJ2-2, with D perhaps TRBD1 or TRBD2 (5 bases each). The CDR3 is 15 amino acids. The germline V gene has CDR1 LNHNV and CDR2 YYDKDF (reference sequence). V lost 1 base to trimming and J lost 5 bases, with 11 bases between them. CDR3 in DNA: TGTGCCACCAGCAGAGGAGGGGACCTGACCGGGGAGCTGTTTTTT. This gives the protein CATSRGGDLTGELFF.

The rearrangement links TRBV5-5 to TRBJ2-1; 14 bases agree with TRBD2. Germline V lookup: CDR1 SGHKS, CDR2 YYEKEE (reference sequence). Trimming cost V 0 bases and J 9 bases; bases outside gene matches: 5. The CDR3 is 16 residues long. The CDR3 coding sequence is TGTGCCAGCAGCTTGGGGGGACTAGCGGGAGTAAGTGAGCAGTTCTTC. This translates into CASSLGGLAGVSEQFF.

The chain uses TRBV29-1 and TRBJ1-2; D is ambiguous. Trimming removed 2 bases at V and 2 bases at J, with 21 bases between. This CDR3 has 17 residues. CDR1 and CDR2 from the germline V gene are SQVTM and ANQGSEA. The CDR3 loop reads CSVEKGRGPNFNYGYTF. The DNA of the CDR3 is TGCAGCGTTGAAAAGGGCCGAGGGCCCAACTTCAACTATGGCTACACCTTC.

This clone was observed a single time. The chain uses TRBV3-1 (or the pseudogene TRBV3-2) and TRBJ2-3; TRBD1 agrees at 10 bases. CDR3 length equals 19 residues. Germline loops: CDR1 LGHDT, CDR2 YNNKEL (reference sequence). The V and J ends lost 3 bases and 1 base, in that order; junction bases with no gene match: 13. The CDR3 bases are TGTGCCAGCAGCCATCCCCGGGACAGGGGTCGGCTTGGCACAGATACGCAGTATTTT. Amino acid sequence: CASSHPRDRGRLGTDTQYF.

The table lists this clone with a few counts. The chain links TRBV6-4 to TRBJ2-2; D possibly corresponds to TRBD2 (6 bases). The germline V gene encodes CDR1 MRHNA and CDR2 SNTAGT. CDR3 length equals 14 residues. Between the trimmed V and J ends, which lost 4 bases and 3 bases, there was a span of 9 bases. The CDR3 DNA reads as TGTGCCAGCAGTGTCCAGCGGGACACCGGGGAGCTGTTTTTT. Translated, it gives CASSVQRDTGELFF.

This clone has only a few counts. The rearrangement uses TRBV7-2 and TRBJ1-1; D gene ambiguous. The CDR3 runs 13 residues. With 1 base removed from V and 1 base from J, the gap between germline ends came to 4 bases. CDR1 SGHTA and CDR2 FQGNSA come from the germline V gene. CDR3 coding DNA: TGTGCCAGCAGCTTAGTCGAGAACACTGAAGCTTTCTTT. This translates into CASSLVENTEAFF.

V is TRBV15 and J is TRBJ2-3, with 9 bases matching TRBD1. The germline gives CDR1 LNHNV, CDR2 YYDKDF (reference sequence). This CDR3 region has 14 residues. V lost 3 bases to trimming and J lost 6 bases; unmatched junction nucleotides: 4. CDR3 sequence reads: CATSRNRGRDTQYF. DNA of the CDR3: TGTGCCACCAGCAGGAACAGGGGGCGCGATACGCAGTATTTT.

The chain links TRBV5-4 to TRBJ2-1; 12 bases are a match to TRBD2. V lost 0 bases to trimming and J lost 8 bases; unmatched junction nucleotides: 6. CDR1 is SGHNT, CDR2 YYREEE, per germline (reference sequence). The CDR3 consists of 16 residues. The CDR3 reads CASSLGLAGARDEQFF. CDR3 DNA sequence: TGTGCCAGCAGCTTGGGACTAGCGGGGGCCCGGGATGAGCAGTTCTTC.

This sequence joins TRBV6-2 or TRBV6-3 and TRBJ1-2; a weak D match, TRBD1 (5 bases). Germline assignment: CDR1 MNHEY and CDR2 SVGEGT. The V gene lost 6 bases and the J gene lost 4 bases, with 12 bases spanning the gap. The CDR3 has 13 residues. CDR3 in amino acids: CASSLRELYGYTF. The CDR3 nucleotides are TGTGCCAGCAGCCTCAGGGAGCTCTATGGCTACACCTTC.

This clone was found a few times. The chain has TRBV5-6 and TRBJ1-5, with unresolved D. The CDR3 covers 12 residues. CDR1 is SGHDT, CDR2 YYEEEE, per germline. V lost 5 bases and J lost 4, with 7 bases in between. The CDR3 sequence: CASRQGNQPQHF. Here the CDR3 DNA reads TGTGCCAGCAGACAAGGAAATCAGCCCCAGCATTTT.

This clone came up once. The V call is TRBV19, the J call TRBJ1-2, with D perhaps TRBD1 (5 bases). V was pared by 2 bases and J by 4 bases, with 14 bases between. Per the germline V gene, CDR1 is LNHDA and CDR2 is SQIVND (reference sequence). This CDR3 has 15 residues. The CDR3 loop reads CASSIKTVDIYGYTF. In DNA, the CDR3 is TGTGCCAGTAGTATAAAGACAGTGGATATCTATGGCTACACCTTC.

This clone was found a few times. The chain joins TRBV30 to TRBJ1-5; D gene ambiguous. V was pared by 0 bases and J by 8 bases, with 11 bases between. CDR3 length: 13 residues. The germline CDR1 and CDR2 sequences are GTSNPN and SVGIG (reference sequence). The DNA of the CDR3 is TGTGCCTGGAGTGTACGGGGAGGTGAGCCCCAGCATTTT. It codes for CAWSVRGGEPQHF.

This clone appeared a few times. This rearrangement joins TRBV6-1 to TRBJ2-3; no definite D call. The CDR3 has 15 residues. Per germline, CDR1 MNHNS and CDR2 SASEGT. The germline V and J ends were trimmed by 1 base and 2 bases, with 10 bases remaining between them. The CDR3 region is CASSEGNRNTDTQYF. Here the CDR3 DNA reads TGTGCCAGCAGTGAAGGAAACAGAAACACAGATACGCAGTATTTT.

The chain recombines TRBV27 with TRBJ1-2; tentative D call: TRBD1 (5 bases). The length of the CDR3 is 14 residues. Between the trimmed V and J ends, which lost 1 base and 7 bases, there was a span of 13 bases. Germline-derived CDR1 and CDR2 are MNHEY and SMNVEV (reference sequence). The CDR3 coding sequence is TGTGCCAGCAGTTTATTAGGCAGGGCAGGTGGCTACACCTTC. It encodes CASSLLGRAGGYTF.

This clone was observed a few times. The chain employs TRBV6-1 and TRBJ2-1; D remains ambiguous. The CDR3 spans 16 residues. V lost 3 bases to trimming and J lost 6 bases, with 18 bases between them. The germline CDR1 and CDR2 sequences are MNHNS and SASEGT. CDR3 DNA sequence: TGTGCCAGCAGTGATCTTTTGGGGAAGTTGCGCAATGAGCAGTTCTTC. Its protein product is CASSDLLGKLRNEQFF.

The J gene is TRBJ1-3, the V gene TRBV30; D is uncertain. V was shortened by 0 bases and J by 4 bases, with 13 bases between the two germline ends. This CDR3 is 15 amino acids long. In germline, CDR1 is GTSNPN, CDR2 SVGIG (reference sequence). CDR3 in amino acids: CAWSVLGFSGNTIYF. The CDR3 coding sequence is TGTGCCTGGAGTGTACTTGGGTTCTCAGGAAACACCATATATTTT.

The chain uses TRBV2 and TRBJ2-5; 11 bases map to TRBD2. The J segment lost 5 bases and the V segment lost 0 bases, leaving 5 bases of the junction unmatched. CDR1 SNHLY and CDR2 FYNNEI come from the germline V gene. This CDR3 has 16 residues. This CDR3 reads CASSEASGGARETQYF. CDR3 coding DNA: TGTGCCAGCAGTGAAGCTAGCGGGGGGGCCCGGGAGACCCAGTACTTC.

The chain links TRBV15 to TRBJ1-1, with D maybe TRBD1 (5 bases). Per the germline V gene, CDR1 is LNHNV and CDR2 is YYDKDF (reference sequence). The CDR3 is made up of 14 amino acids. Trimming pared 5 bases from V and 1 base from J, leaving 11 bases between. CDR3 bases: TGTGCCACCAGCCCCCCCCAGGGGAACACTGAAGCTTTCTTT. It specifies CATSPPQGNTEAFF. Combining the CDR3 with reference TRBV15 and TRBJ1-1 gives the whole variable domain DAMVIQNPRYQVTQFGKPVTLSCSQTLNHNVMYWYQQKSSQAPKLLFHYYDKDFNNEADTPDNFQSRRPNTSFCFLDIRSPGLGDTAMYLCATSPPQGNTEAFFGQGTRLTVV.

The V gene is TRBV2, the J gene TRBJ1-3; no clear D. The germline CDR1 and CDR2 sequences are SNHLY and FYNNEI. This CDR3 has 15 amino acids. Trimming took 5 bases from V and 0 from J, leaving 11 bases between them. The DNA of the CDR3 is TGTGCCAGCAGTAGCCTTACAAGCTCTGGAAACACCATATATTTT. Amino acids: CASSSLTSSGNTIYF.

J is TRBJ1-1 and V is TRBV7-9; D may be TRBD1 (6 bases). Germline CDR1 reads SEHNR; CDR2 reads FQNEAQ (reference sequence). The V end lost 3 bases, the J end lost 1 base, and 12 bases lay between the germline ends. This CDR3 region has 15 residues. The CDR3 here is CASSFYRARNTEAFF. The CDR3 DNA reads as TGTGCCAGCAGCTTTTACAGGGCAAGGAACACTGAAGCTTTCTTT. The complete variable domain, with remaining parts taken from reference TRBV7-9 and TRBJ1-1, reads DTGVSQNPRHKITKRGQNVTFRCDPISEHNRLYWYRQTLGQGPEFLTYFQNEAQLEKSRLLSDRFSAERPKGSFSTLEIQRTEQGDSAMYLCASSFYRARNTEAFFGQGTRLTVV.

The chain combines TRBV4-1 with TRBJ2-2; D may match TRBD1 or TRBD2 (5 bases each). V was clipped by 3 bases and J by 2 bases, with 13 bases between them. The length of the CDR3 is 16 residues. The germline V gene encodes CDR1 MGHRA and CDR2 YSYEKL. The CDR3 region has the DNA TGCGCCAGCAGCCAGACCCCAGGGACCAACACCGGGGAGCTGTTTTTT. Its translation is CASSQTPGTNTGELFF.

The rearrangement uses TRBV5-4 and TRBJ2-7, with 10 bases fitting TRBD2. The CDR3 loop spans 14 amino acids. The germline V gene has CDR1 SGHNT and CDR2 YYREEE (reference sequence). J was trimmed by 3 bases and V by 2 bases; bases with no gene match: 2. The CDR3 spells CASSLLAGNYEQYF. The CDR3 DNA sequence: TGTGCCAGCAGCTTACTAGCGGGGAACTACGAGCAGTACTTC. Looking up the rest from reference TRBV5-4 and TRBJ2-7 gives the full variable domain: ETGVTQSPTHLIKTRGQQVTLRCSSQSGHNTVSWYQQALGQGPQFIFQYYREEENGRGNFPPRFSGLQFPNYSSELNVNALELDDSALYLCASSLLAGNYEQYFGPGTRLTVT.

The chain couples TRBV6-5 to TRBJ2-7, with D tentatively TRBD1 (5 bases). In germline, CDR1 is MNHEY, CDR2 SVGAGI. The CDR3 sequence is 13 residues long. The V end was cut by 7 bases, the J end by 3 bases, with 13 bases between. The CDR3 sequence: CASTLTVLYEQYF. CDR3 DNA: TGTGCCAGCACCTTGACAGTGCTCTACGAGCAGTACTTC.

The count of this clone is one. The chain employs TRBV6-4 and TRBJ2-1; 12 bases are shared with TRBD2. J lost 6 bases, V lost 0 bases, and 0 bases had no gene match. Germline-derived CDR1 and CDR2 are MRHNA and SNTAGT. This CDR3 has 15 amino acids. The CDR3 is CASSDSTSGSNEQFF. CDR3 coding DNA: TGTGCCAGCAGTGACTCGACTAGCGGGAGCAATGAGCAGTTCTTC.

The J gene is TRBJ2-7, the V gene TRBV4-1; either TRBD1 or TRBD2 may fit D (5 bases each). V was trimmed by 0 bases and J by 7 bases, leaving 25 bases between them. Germline assignment: CDR1 MGHRA and CDR2 YSYEKL. The CDR3 runs 18 residues. This chain's CDR3 is CASSQDPGPRVLAWEQYF. Written as DNA, the CDR3 is TGCGCCAGCAGCCAAGACCCGGGACCCAGGGTGTTGGCTTGGGAGCAGTACTTC.

This chain links TRBV18 with TRBJ2-7, with 10 bases aligning to TRBD2. Germline loops: CDR1 KGHSH, CDR2 LQKENI. The CDR3 runs to 15 residues. J was trimmed by 0 bases and V by 5 bases; bases with no gene match: 4. The CDR3 DNA sequence: TGTGCCAGCTCATCTGGACTAGCGGACTCCTACGAGCAGTACTTC. It is translated as CASSSGLADSYEQYF.

The genes are TRBV5-1 and TRBJ1-1; tentatively, D is TRBD1 (6 bases). Germline lookup yields CDR1 SGHRS and CDR2 YFSETQ. V lost 1 base and J 2 bases, leaving 12 bases between the germline ends. The CDR3 totals 15 residues. CDR3 region: CASSLTGKINTEAFF. The CDR3 DNA follows: TGCGCCAGCAGCTTGACAGGGAAAATTAACACTGAAGCTTTCTTT.